This T cell receptor beta chain was identified in a study of glioma-infiltrating T cells after dendritic cell vaccination. This clone was seen a few times. V gave up 4 bases and J gave up 0 bases, with 10 bases separating them. CDR3 length: 15 residues. Germline lookup yields CDR1 SGHRS and CDR2 YFSETQ. Only in-frame clones appear in the TCRdb table, and some are missing; sequencing was by immunoSEQ multiplex PCR. Of 93,000 or so clones in the sample, around three quarters were seen once. V is TRBV5-1 and J is TRBJ1-4; D possibly corresponds to TRBD1 (6 bases). This specimen was blood, taken before dendritic cell vaccination. This TCR derives from a human donor with glioblastoma. In nucleotides, the CDR3 is TGCGCCAGCAGCGAGACAGGTGCAACTAATGAAAAACTGTTTTTT. This encodes CASSETGATNEKLFF.